The T cell receptor (beta chain) described here comes from a study of blood T cell repertoires in COVID-19. How the authors handled the data: Estimation of nucleated cell counts relied on the amplification of reference gene primers. Produced via immunoSEQ multiplex PCR; TCRdb's table is partial and in-frame only. V and J calls and clone size are copied from that table; D and trimming were computed from the DNA. The repertoire has around 220,000 clones, approximately 86% of them found once; the top ten carry 1.5%. This TCR derives from a man between 18 and 35 years old with active or convalescent COVID-19. Sequencing was done on a sample of peripheral blood.

CDR3 in amino acids: CASSLIGTAYEQYF. The CDR3, as DNA: TGTGCCAGCAGCTTAATCGGTACAGCATACGAGCAGTACTTC. The genes are TRBV7-2 and TRBJ2-7; D unresolved. The germline CDR1 and CDR2 sequences are SGHTA and FQGNSA. With 2 bases removed from V and 4 bases from J, the gap between germline ends came to 12 bases. This CDR3 is built from 14 residues.